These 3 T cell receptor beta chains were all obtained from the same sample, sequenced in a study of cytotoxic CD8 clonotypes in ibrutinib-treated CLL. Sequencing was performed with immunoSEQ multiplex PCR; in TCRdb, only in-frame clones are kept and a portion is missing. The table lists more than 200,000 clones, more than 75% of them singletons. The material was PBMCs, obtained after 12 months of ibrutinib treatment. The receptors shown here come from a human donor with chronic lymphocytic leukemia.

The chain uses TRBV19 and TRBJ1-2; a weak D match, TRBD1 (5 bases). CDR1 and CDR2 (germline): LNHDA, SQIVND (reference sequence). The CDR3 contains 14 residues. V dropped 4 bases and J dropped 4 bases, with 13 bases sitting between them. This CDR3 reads CASSTSGTGYGYTF. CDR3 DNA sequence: TGTGCCAGTAGTACCTCCGGGACGGGCTATGGCTACACCTTC.

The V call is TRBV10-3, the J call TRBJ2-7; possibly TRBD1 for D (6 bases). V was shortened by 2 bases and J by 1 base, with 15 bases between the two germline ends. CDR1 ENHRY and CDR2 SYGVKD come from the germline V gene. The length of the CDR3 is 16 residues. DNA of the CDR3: TGTGCCATCAGTGAGAGGGGGATCGACAGGTCCTACGAGCAGTACTTC. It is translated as CAISERGIDRSYEQYF.

The CDR3 DNA follows: TGTGCCAGCAGTGACAGGGGGCACAATGAGCAGTTCTTC. Translated, it gives CASSDRGHNEQFF. The V call is TRBV6-4, the J call TRBJ2-1, with 7 bases aligning to TRBD1. The CDR3 is 13 amino acids. Germline V gene sequence: CDR1 MRHNA, CDR2 SNTAGT. Trimming at V came to 2 bases and at J to 5 bases, leaving 0 bases not matched to a gene.